This passage covers 8 T cell receptor beta chains from one sample sequenced in a study of blood T cell repertoires in COVID-19. Clones were read by immunoSEQ multiplex PCR, and TCRdb kept only the in-frame ones, dropping some. The sample yields nearly 300,000 clones, 88% seen once. Source material: peripheral blood. All receptors come from a woman aged 25 to 39 who had recovered from COVID-19.

The rearrangement links TRBV7-9 to TRBJ2-7; D possibly corresponds to TRBD2 (5 bases). The CDR3 spans 14 residues. Germline V gives CDR1 SEHNR, CDR2 FQNEAQ (reference sequence). V was clipped by 3 bases and J by 2 bases, with 11 bases between them. CDR3 sequence reads: CASSFGETAYEQYF. The CDR3 DNA follows: TGTGCCAGCAGCTTCGGGGAGACTGCCTACGAGCAGTACTTC.

CDR3 in amino acids: CASSPSPNSPLHF. In DNA, the CDR3 is TGTGCCAGCTCACCCTCTCCGAATTCACCCCTCCACTTT. The genes are TRBV18 and TRBJ1-6; D is uncertain. CDR1 and CDR2 (germline): KGHSH, LQKENI. Trimming shortened V by 3 bases and J by 7 bases, and 7 bases separated the two germline ends. There are 13 residues in the CDR3.

V is TRBV5-6 and J is TRBJ2-1, with a possible D match to TRBD2 (5 bases). Per germline, CDR1 SGHDT and CDR2 YYEEEE. Trimming pared 2 bases from V and 1 base from J, leaving 10 bases between. This CDR3 has 15 amino acids. The CDR3 is CASSFRGKSYNEQFF. The DNA of the CDR3 is TGTGCCAGCAGCTTTCGGGGAAAATCCTACAATGAGCAGTTCTTC.

V is TRBV11-2 and J is TRBJ1-4, with D perhaps TRBD1 (5 bases). The germline CDR1 and CDR2 sequences are SGHAT and FQNNGV. V was trimmed by 3 bases and J by 8 bases, leaving 16 bases between them. The CDR3 contains 15 residues. The CDR3 DNA reads TGTGCCAGCAGCTTTCCGGGGGTTTCAGGAGAAAAACTGTTTTTT. As protein: CASSFPGVSGEKLFF.

The V gene is TRBV9, the J gene TRBJ2-7; the D gene is possibly TRBD2 (7 bases). The germline gives CDR1 SGDLS, CDR2 YYNGEE. V was pared by 4 bases and J by 0 bases, with 17 bases between. The CDR3 is 16 residues long. The CDR3 nucleotides are TGTGCCAGCAGCCCCCGGGGGCTAGCGGCCTCCTACGAGCAGTACTTC. It codes for CASSPRGLAASYEQYF.

This chain joins TRBV28 and TRBJ1-5; D perhaps matches TRBD1 (5 bases). The V gene lost 5 bases and the J gene lost 4 bases, with 12 bases spanning the gap. Germline CDR1 MDHEN, CDR2 SYDVKM. The CDR3 is 14 amino acids. CDR3 nucleotide sequence: TGTGCCAGCAGTCCACGCGGACAAAATCAGCCCCAGCATTTT. Translated: CASSPRGQNQPQHF.

The rearrangement links TRBV5-1 to TRBJ2-7; 8 bases map to TRBD1. This CDR3 contains 17 residues. Germline V gene data show CDR1 as SGHRS and CDR2 as YFSETQ. The J segment lost 6 bases and the V segment lost 4 bases, leaving 18 bases of the junction unmatched. DNA of the CDR3: TGCGCCAGCAGCGCCGGGGGAACAGGGGGAACCTCGGCCGAGCAGTACTTC. Its translation: CASSAGGTGGTSAEQYF.

The chain has TRBV18 and TRBJ1-1; D is uncertain. The length of the CDR3 is 13 residues. With 2 bases removed from V and 3 bases from J, the gap between germline ends came to 7 bases. Germline CDR1 is KGHSH and CDR2 is LQKENI. The CDR3: CASSPRSDTEAFF. The CDR3 bases are TGTGCCAGCTCACCAAGGAGTGACACTGAAGCTTTCTTT. The full variable domain, completed using reference TRBV18 and TRBJ1-1, is NAGVMQNPRHLVRRRGQEARLRCSPMKGHSHVYWYRQLPEEGLKFMVYLQKENIIDESGMPKERFSAEFPKEGPSILRIQQVVRGDSAAYFCASSPRSDTEAFFGQGTRLTVV.